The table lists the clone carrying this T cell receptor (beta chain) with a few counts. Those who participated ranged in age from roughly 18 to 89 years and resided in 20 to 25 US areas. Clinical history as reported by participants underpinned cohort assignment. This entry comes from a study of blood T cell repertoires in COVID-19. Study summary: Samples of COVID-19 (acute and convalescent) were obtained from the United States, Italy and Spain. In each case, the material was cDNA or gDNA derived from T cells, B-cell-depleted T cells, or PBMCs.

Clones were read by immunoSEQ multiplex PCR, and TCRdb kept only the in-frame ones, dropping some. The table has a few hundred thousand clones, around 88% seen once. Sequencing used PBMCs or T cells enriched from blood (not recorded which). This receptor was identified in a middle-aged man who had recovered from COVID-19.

The CDR3: CASLNGETQYF. In DNA, the CDR3 is TGTGCCAGCCTGAACGGAGAGACCCAGTACTTC. The chain recombines TRBV2 with TRBJ2-5; D is unresolved. V lost 8 bases and J 4 bases, leaving 8 bases between the germline ends. Germline CDR1 reads SNHLY; CDR2 reads FYNNEI. This CDR3 has 11 residues. The variable domain in full, completed from reference TRBV2 and TRBJ2-5, reads EPEVTQTPSHQVTQMGQEVILRCVPISNHLYFYWYRQILGQKVEFLVSFYNNEISEKSEIFDDQFSVERPDGSNFTLKIRSTKLEDSAMYFCASLNGETQYFGPGTRLLVL.